These 28 T cell receptor beta chains share one sample of origin, sequenced in a study of blood T cell repertoires in COVID-19. Some clones are missing from TCRdb's copy, which holds only in-frame ones; the method was immunoSEQ multiplex PCR. This sample has around 170,000 clones, with around 90% found just once. Sequenced material: peripheral blood. Source of these receptors: a man in his 60s with acute or convalescent COVID-19.

The CDR3 here is CASSVVPPTRPAKNIQYF. The CDR3, as DNA: TGTGCCAGCAGCGTAGTCCCGCCGACAAGGCCAGCCAAAAACATTCAGTACTTC. This chain joins TRBV9 and TRBJ2-4; D unresolved. The germline gives CDR1 SGDLS, CDR2 YYNGEE. The CDR3 runs to 18 residues. V lost 0 bases to trimming and J lost 0 bases, with 16 bases between them. The full variable domain, in which reference TRBV9 and TRBJ2-4 provide the parts outside the CDR3, is DSGVTQTPKHLITATGQRVTLRCSPRSGDLSVYWYQQSLDQGLQFLIQYYNGEERAKGNILERFSAQQFPDLHSELNLSSLELGDSALYFCASSVVPPTRPAKNIQYFGAGTRLSVL.

The chain uses TRBV6-2 or TRBV6-3 and TRBJ2-7, with TRBD2 identical over 7 bases. CDR1 and CDR2 from the germline V gene are MNHEY and SVGEGT. With 6 bases clipped from V and 9 bases from J, the junction kept 8 bases outside the gene matches. The CDR3 sequence is 12 residues long. CDR3 coding DNA: TGTGCCAGCAGCTCCGGACTAGTCGCGCAGTACTTC. It encodes CASSSGLVAQYF.

The V and J genes are TRBV3-1 (or the pseudogene TRBV3-2) and TRBJ1-2; tentative D call: TRBD1 (6 bases). Trimming cost V 4 bases and J 3 bases, with 15 bases left between them. Germline V gene lookup returns CDR1 LGHDT and CDR2 YNNKEL (reference sequence). CDR3 length: 15 residues. Here the CDR3 reads CASSPWDTTDYGYTF. The CDR3 DNA reads as TGTGCCAGCAGCCCTTGGGACACCACGGACTATGGCTACACCTTC.

This chain joins TRBV5-5 and TRBJ2-1, with D unresolved. Germline lookup yields CDR1 SGHKS and CDR2 YYEKEE (reference sequence). V lost 2 bases and J 0 bases, leaving 9 bases between the germline ends. The CDR3 length is 15 residues. The CDR3 DNA sequence: TGTGCCAGCAGCTTCCTATCGAGCTCCTACAATGAGCAGTTCTTC. Translating it yields CASSFLSSSYNEQFF.

This clone was counted once. The CDR3 DNA reads TGCGCCAGCAGCTTAGGCCAGGGGGACGCCGGGGAGCTGTTTTTT. Amino acids: CASSLGQGDAGELFF. The rearrangement joins TRBV5-1 to TRBJ2-2; 7 nucleotides line up with TRBD1. Germline V lookup: CDR1 SGHRS, CDR2 YFSETQ. V shed 2 bases and J 6 bases; nucleotides not matched to a gene: 7. The CDR3 covers 15 residues.

The CDR3 spells CASSLLPTGSQETQYF. The CDR3 coding sequence is TGCGCCAGCAGCTTACTTCCGACAGGGTCTCAAGAGACCCAGTACTTC. The chain carries TRBV5-1 and TRBJ2-5; 7 bases agree with TRBD1. Germline trimming cut 2 bases from V and 2 bases from J; bases unmatched to any gene: 9. Germline V gene lookup returns CDR1 SGHRS and CDR2 YFSETQ. There are 16 residues in the CDR3.

V gene TRBV30 combines with J gene TRBJ1-1; 9 bases map to TRBD1. With V trimmed by 5 bases and J by 5 bases, 9 bases remained unmatched. The CDR3 is made up of 14 amino acids. Germline assignment: CDR1 GTSNPN and CDR2 SVGIG (reference sequence). In nucleotides, the CDR3 is TGTGCCTGGCGAAGAAGTGGGACAGGGACTGAAGCTTTCTTT. Its protein is CAWRRSGTGTEAFF.

A few counts support this clone. The limits of the CDR3 on the DNA are not certain, so only TCRdb's listed CDR3 is given. V usage is TRBV6-1 and J usage is TRBJ1-2; TRBD1 was called by the table and not checked on the DNA. Per germline, CDR1 MNHNS and CDR2 SASEGT. The CDR3 is made up of 15 amino acids, end residues included. The CDR3 here is CASSEWGQGIPAHTF.

This chain links TRBV24-1 with TRBJ1-5, with 9 bases fitting TRBD1. CDR3 size: 16 residues. Per germline, CDR1 KGHDR and CDR2 SFDVKD. The ends lost 4 bases at V and 3 bases at J; junction bases unmatched: 6. CDR3 coding DNA: TGTGCCACCAGTGAGTCGGGACAGGGTTTCAATCAGCCCCAGCATTTT. It codes for CATSESGQGFNQPQHF.

The V call is TRBV11-3, the J call TRBJ2-7; D may be TRBD1 (6 bases). Deletions cut 6 bases from V and 2 bases from J, with 17 bases between. The CDR3 spans 15 residues. From germline, CDR1 is SGHNT and CDR2 YENEEA. The CDR3 DNA sequence: TGTGCCAGCAGTGACAGGTTTCGTAAGACCTACGAGCAGTACTTC. Its protein is CASSDRFRKTYEQYF.

The rearrangement uses TRBV19 and TRBJ1-5, with D possibly matching TRBD1 (6 bases). Trimming left V 5 bases short and J 2 bases short, with 22 bases between. The germline V gene encodes CDR1 LNHDA and CDR2 SQIVND (reference sequence). The CDR3 covers 18 residues. CDR3 in amino acids: CASSVRRGNIVGNQPQHF. The CDR3 DNA reads as TGTGCCAGTAGTGTCCGCAGGGGAAATATCGTGGGCAATCAGCCCCAGCATTTT.

This clone was detected a few times. The chain recombines TRBV6-6 with TRBJ1-2, with TRBD1 as a possible D gene (6 bases). The V end was cut by 8 bases, the J end by 12 bases, with 16 bases between. In germline, CDR1 is MNHNY, CDR2 SVGAGI (reference sequence). The CDR3 contains 11 residues. The CDR3 loop reads CASDGGARNTF. The CDR3 DNA reads as TGTGCCAGCGACGGGGGGGCGAGGAACACCTTC.

The chain has TRBV29-1 and TRBJ1-2; D is perhaps TRBD1 (5 bases). The V and J ends lost 5 bases and 6 bases respectively, with 16 bases between them. CDR3 size: 13 residues. CDR1 is SQVTM and CDR2 is ANQGSEA in the germline V gene. CDR3 residues: CSVPKQGVDGYTF. The DNA for the CDR3 is TGCAGCGTTCCTAAACAAGGGGTAGATGGCTACACCTTC.

The V call is TRBV14, the J call TRBJ1-1; the D gene is possibly TRBD1 (6 bases). This CDR3 has 16 residues. Germline V CDR1 and CDR2: SGHDN, FVKESK. Deletions cut 2 bases from V and 3 bases from J, with 16 bases between. The CDR3 DNA sequence: TGTGCCAGCAGCCAAAGGGGGGGTAGGAGGGACACTGAAGCTTTCTTT. This encodes CASSQRGGRRDTEAFF.

CDR3 residues: CASSLVGGRGTEAFF. For the CDR3, the DNA is TGCGCCAGCAGCTTGGTGGGGGGCAGGGGGACTGAAGCTTTCTTT. The gene calls are TRBV5-1 and TRBJ1-1; 7 positions match TRBD1. The V gene's germline CDR1 is SGHRS and CDR2 YFSETQ. J was trimmed by 5 bases and V by 0 bases; bases with no gene match: 7. This CDR3 region has 15 residues.

The genes are TRBV3-1 (or the pseudogene TRBV3-2) and TRBJ2-5; D remains ambiguous. Trimming took off 1 base at V and 3 bases at J, with 12 bases between the two ends. CDR3 length equals 15 residues. Germline V gives CDR1 LGHDT, CDR2 YNNKEL (reference sequence). The CDR3 DNA follows: TGTGCCAGCAGCCAAGCCGGCGGCAACGAAGAGACCCAGTACTTC. This gives the protein CASSQAGGNEETQYF.

The chain is built from TRBV4-1 and TRBJ1-2; TRBD1 aligns across 10 bases. V lost 1 base, J lost 4 bases, and 9 bases stayed unmatched. From germline, CDR1 is MGHRA and CDR2 YSYEKL. The CDR3 length is 17 residues. Here the CDR3 DNA reads TGCGCCAGCAGCCAAGCTGGGACAGGGGAGACGATCTATGGCTACACCTTC. It translates to CASSQAGTGETIYGYTF.

This CDR3 reads CASSPGLTANTGELFF. The DNA for the CDR3 is TGTGCCAGCAGCCCGGGACTTACCGCGAACACCGGGGAGCTGTTTTTT. This chain links TRBV3-1 (or the pseudogene TRBV3-2) with TRBJ2-2; possibly TRBD2 for D (6 bases). Per germline, CDR1 LGHDT and CDR2 YNNKEL (reference sequence). The CDR3 runs to 16 residues. Trimming cost V 4 bases and J 0 bases, with 12 bases left between them.

V is TRBV30 and J is TRBJ1-1; no clear D gene. The CDR3 contains 13 residues. CDR1 GTSNPN and CDR2 SVGIG come from the germline V gene (reference sequence). The V end lost 3 bases, the J end lost 0 bases, and 8 bases lay between the germline ends. The CDR3 protein is CAWREALNTEAFF. The CDR3 DNA reads as TGTGCCTGGAGAGAGGCACTGAACACTGAAGCTTTCTTT.

This chain uses TRBV7-3 with TRBJ2-2, with a tentative D call TRBD2 (6 bases). The CDR3 totals 13 residues. V was pared by 1 base and J by 6 bases, with 6 bases between. The germline gives CDR1 SGHTA, CDR2 FQGTGA. The CDR3 DNA reads as TGTGCCAGCAGCTTAAGACTAGCCGGGGAGCTGTTTTTT. Its translation is CASSLRLAGELFF.

The rearrangement joins TRBV24-1 to TRBJ1-2; 9 nucleotides agree with TRBD1. With 4 bases clipped from V and 4 bases from J, the junction kept 9 bases outside the gene matches. This CDR3 is 16 amino acids long. From germline, CDR1 is KGHDR and CDR2 SFDVKD. This CDR3 is CATSDPPGQGIYGYTF. The CDR3 nucleotides read TGTGCCACCAGTGACCCCCCCGGACAGGGGATCTATGGCTACACCTTC.

The chain is built from TRBV7-2 and TRBJ1-3; D not certain. The V gene's germline CDR1 is SGHTA and CDR2 FQGNSA. Deletions cut 5 bases from V and 0 bases from J, with 8 bases between. CDR3 length: 14 amino acids. The CDR3 DNA sequence: TGTGCCAGCAGCGACTACATCTCTGGAAACACCATATATTTT. Translated, it gives CASSDYISGNTIYF.

The chain uses TRBV5-4 and TRBJ1-2; 7 bases match TRBD1. V trimming: 7 bases; J trimming: 7 bases; junction bases outside the gene matches: 13. CDR1 and CDR2 from the germline V gene are SGHNT and YYREEE (reference sequence). The CDR3 sequence is 14 residues long. The CDR3 coding sequence is TGTGCCAGCTTCCGACAGGGTAATAGAGGTGGCTACACCTTC. It translates to CASFRQGNRGGYTF.

The rearrangement uses TRBV9 and TRBJ2-3, with D perhaps TRBD2 (7 bases). The length of the CDR3 is 16 residues. Germline lookup yields CDR1 SGDLS and CDR2 YYNGEE. V lost 0 bases and J lost 6, with 17 bases in between. The CDR3 DNA reads as TGTGCCAGCAGCGTAGAGGGGGGAGGGTGGTCGGATACGCAGTATTTT. It codes for CASSVEGGGWSDTQYF. The full variable domain, rest sourced from reference TRBV9 and TRBJ2-3, is DSGVTQTPKHLITATGQRVTLRCSPRSGDLSVYWYQQSLDQGLQFLIQYYNGEERAKGNILERFSAQQFPDLHSELNLSSLELGDSALYFCASSVEGGGWSDTQYFGPGTRLTVL.

The gene calls are TRBV19 and TRBJ1-4; D not resolved. Trimming removed 5 bases at V and 12 bases at J, with 22 bases between. The CDR3 extends over 15 amino acids. Germline V gene lookup returns CDR1 LNHDA and CDR2 SQIVND (reference sequence). The CDR3, as DNA: TGTGCCAGTAGTGCTTCGGTTGGCGGGCTCGGGGAACTGTTTTTT. Protein product: CASSASVGGLGELFF.

The rearrangement links TRBV30 to TRBJ2-3, with D possibly TRBD1 on 6 matching bases. Germline loops: CDR1 GTSNPN, CDR2 SVGIG (reference sequence). V was pared by 3 bases and J by 4 bases, with 14 bases between. CDR3 length equals 14 residues. This chain's CDR3 is CAWSDTGSPDTQYF. The CDR3 coding sequence is TGTGCCTGGAGCGATACAGGGTCCCCAGATACGCAGTATTTT.

The gene calls are TRBV9 and TRBJ1-4; D ambiguous. Germline V CDR1 and CDR2: SGDLS, YYNGEE. The CDR3 loop spans 16 amino acids. The V end lost 4 bases, the J end lost 3 bases, and 16 bases lay between the germline ends. The CDR3 is CASSPLSRVANEKLFF. Here the CDR3 DNA reads TGTGCCAGCAGCCCTTTATCGAGAGTGGCTAATGAAAAACTGTTTTTT.

The chain couples TRBV6-4 to TRBJ2-7, with D tentatively TRBD2 (5 bases). The CDR3 loop spans 15 amino acids. Looked up from germline, CDR1 is MRHNA and CDR2 is SNTAGT. Trimming removed 6 bases from V and 3 bases from J, with 18 bases in between. CDR3 DNA sequence: TGTGCCAGCAGCGCCGTCGGGGTCAACTACTACGAGCAGTACTTC. Translated, it gives CASSAVGVNYYEQYF.